These 30 T cell receptor beta chains came from one sample sequenced in a study of CD8 T cells in ankylosing spondylitis. Findings and limits, study-wide: Ankylosing spondylitis blood appeared to be characterized by a TCR beta motif of fewer than ten highly homologous variants.

TCRdb reprocessed the 5' RACE reads with MiXCR, giving one entry per CDR3 protein. The table has 200,000 to 250,000 distinct CDR3 sequences, roughly 6.6% seen once. Antigens for these TCRs are unknown. Sequences were obtained from blood, either unsorted or a sorted T cell fraction (not recorded which). All receptors come from a male donor with ankylosing spondylitis.

In this sample, this clonotype turned up many times. This chain's CDR3 is CASSLSRQGLDYEQYF. The DNA for the CDR3 is TGTGCCAGCAGCCTCTCCAGACAGGGCCTAGACTACGAGCAGTACTTC. The rearrangement uses TRBV7-8 and TRBJ2-7; 7 positions agree with TRBD1. V shed 5 bases and J 3 bases; nucleotides not matched to a gene: 13. This CDR3 comprises 16 residues. CDR1 is SGHVS, CDR2 FQNEAQ, per germline.

This clonotype was observed a handful of times. This chain uses TRBV6-1 with TRBJ2-1; 8 bases map to TRBD2. The V segment lost 5 bases and the J segment 15 bases; nucleotides outside the gene matches: 12. This CDR3 is 13 amino acids long. CDR1 MNHNS and CDR2 SASEGT come from the germline V gene. CDR3 sequence: CASSRKREFKRFF. Written as DNA, the CDR3 is TGTGCCAGCAGTCGGAAGCGGGAGTTCAAGCGGTTCTTC.

In this sample, this clonotype turned up many times. The chain couples TRBV5-1 to TRBJ1-1, with D perhaps matching TRBD1 (6 bases). Germline V gives CDR1 SGHRS, CDR2 YFSETQ. V was shortened by 4 bases and J by 1 base, with 14 bases between the two germline ends. This CDR3 comprises 15 residues. CDR3 sequence reads: CASSATRQANTEAFF. For the CDR3, the DNA is TGCGCCAGCAGCGCAACCCGACAGGCGAACACTGAAGCTTTCTTT.

The table lists this clonotype with many counts. The V call is TRBV15, the J call TRBJ2-1; a possible D gene is TRBD1 (5 bases). The CDR3 consists of 15 residues. V dropped 0 bases and J dropped 4 bases, with 10 bases sitting between them. Germline CDR1 reads LNHNV; CDR2 reads YYDKDF (reference sequence). As DNA, the CDR3 is TGTGCCACCAGCAGAGATGTTGGGGCATACAATGAGCAGTTCTTC. Residues: CATSRDVGAYNEQFF.

This clonotype was found many times. The chain joins TRBV28 to TRBJ2-5, with D perhaps matching TRBD1 (6 bases). The CDR3 sequence is 16 residues long. Trimming left V 6 bases short and J 4 bases short, with 21 bases between. Looked up from germline, CDR1 is MDHEN and CDR2 is SYDVKM. In DNA, the CDR3 is TGTGCCAGCAGACTGCTTGAGGACAGTAAGAGAGAGACCCAGTACTTC. Protein product: CASRLLEDSKRETQYF.

This clonotype has ten or more counts. The V and J genes are TRBV29-1 and TRBJ2-7; D is possibly TRBD2 (6 bases). The CDR3 has 14 amino acids. V was trimmed by 0 bases and J by 9 bases, leaving 18 bases between them. Germline CDR1 reads SQVTM; CDR2 reads ANQGSEA. The CDR3 nucleotides read TGCAGCGTTGAAGACGTGGGAGGCGGGCTCGGGCAGTACTTC. The encoded protein is CSVEDVGGGLGQYF.

A few counts support this clonotype. The genes are TRBV6-4 and TRBJ1-1; maybe TRBD1 (5 bases). This CDR3 is 15 amino acids long. Trimming stripped 5 bases from V and 0 bases from J, with 13 bases between. CDR1 MRHNA and CDR2 SNTAGT come from the germline V gene. Written as DNA, the CDR3 is TGTGCCAGCAGTCTGTCAGGGAATATGAACACTGAAGCTTTCTTT. Its translation: CASSLSGNMNTEAFF.

This clonotype was counted at least ten times. The chain employs TRBV28 and TRBJ2-5; a weak D match, TRBD2 (6 bases). V lost 5 bases and J 4 bases, leaving 17 bases between the germline ends. Germline V CDR1 and CDR2: MDHEN, SYDVKM. This CDR3 has 15 amino acids. Here the CDR3 reads CASSPSSTSRETQYF. DNA for the CDR3: TGTGCCAGCAGTCCGTCGTCCACTAGCCGAGAGACCCAGTACTTC. Variable domain in full (rest from reference TRBV28 and TRBJ2-5): DVKVTQSSRYLVKRTGEKVFLECVQDMDHENMFWYRQDPGLGLRLIYFSYDVKMKEKGDIPEGYSVSREKKERFSLILESASTNQTSMYLCASSPSSTSRETQYFGPGTRLLVL.

This clonotype was seen repeatedly, ten times or more. The V and J genes are TRBV15 and TRBJ2-7; 7 bases align to TRBD2. Germline V gives CDR1 LNHNV, CDR2 YYDKDF (reference sequence). This CDR3 is built from 14 residues. The V segment lost 5 bases and the J segment 2 bases; nucleotides outside the gene matches: 6. In DNA form, the CDR3 reads TGTGCCACCAGCCAGCGGGGCTTAACCTACGAGCAGTACTTC. Protein product: CATSQRGLTYEQYF.

This clonotype occurred a few times. This rearrangement joins TRBV7-3 to TRBJ2-5; D gene ambiguous. The CDR3 covers 15 residues. V shed 2 bases and J shed 1 base, with 11 bases lying between them. Germline CDR1 reads SGHTA; CDR2 reads FQGTGA. Written as DNA, the CDR3 is TGTGCCAGCAGCTTACTTCACGGCGTCCAAGAGACCCAGTACTTC. Its translation: CASSLLHGVQETQYF.

This clonotype was observed many times. The chain carries TRBV12-3 or TRBV12-4 and TRBJ2-3; 9 bases align to TRBD1. With 4 bases clipped from V and 4 bases from J, the junction kept 6 bases outside the gene matches. This CDR3 has 15 amino acids. The CDR3 sequence: CASSWGQGRADTQYF. The CDR3 DNA sequence: TGTGCCAGCAGTTGGGGACAGGGAAGGGCAGATACGCAGTATTTT.

This clonotype was observed at least ten times. The J gene is TRBJ2-1, the V gene TRBV12-3 or TRBV12-4, with TRBD1 as a possible D gene (7 bases). V lost 3 bases, J lost 10 bases, and 19 bases lay in between. CDR3 length equals 15 residues. DNA of the CDR3: TGTGCCAGCAGTTTGGCGGGGACAGCGGTAAAAGAGCAGTTCTTC. Encoded protein: CASSLAGTAVKEQFF.

This clonotype has at least ten counts. The CDR3 here is CASSLDKMNTEAFF. In nucleotides, the CDR3 is TGTGCCAGCAGTTTGGACAAGATGAACACTGAAGCTTTCTTT. The chain couples TRBV12-3 or TRBV12-4 to TRBJ1-1, with D perhaps TRBD1 (5 bases). The V end lost 3 bases, the J end lost 0 bases, and 8 bases lay between the germline ends. CDR3 length equals 14 residues.

This clonotype has a count of ten or more. This rearrangement joins TRBV20-1 to TRBJ2-7, with 7 bases that match TRBD2. Looked up from germline, CDR1 is DFQATT and CDR2 is SNEGSKA (reference sequence). The V segment lost 5 bases and the J segment 4 bases; nucleotides outside the gene matches: 11. The CDR3 totals 14 residues. The CDR3 sequence: CSARPGLAAYEQYF. The CDR3 DNA reads TGCAGTGCTCGCCCAGGTCTAGCGGCTTACGAGCAGTACTTC.

The table lists this clonotype with many counts. For the CDR3, the DNA is TGTGCCAGCAGTCAAGGACAGTACACAGATACGCAGTATTTT. Its protein is CASSQGQYTDTQYF. This chain links TRBV7-9 with TRBJ2-3; TRBD1 might be the D (6 bases). Trimming shortened V by 6 bases and J by 2 bases, and 12 bases separated the two germline ends. The germline V gene has CDR1 SEHNR and CDR2 FQNEAQ (reference sequence). There are 14 residues in the CDR3.

The V gene is TRBV7-9, the J gene TRBJ1-1; 9 positions match TRBD1. Germline lookup yields CDR1 SEHNR and CDR2 FQNEAQ (reference sequence). V shed 5 bases, J shed 2 bases, and the junction held 12 bases outside the gene matches. This CDR3 is 17 amino acids long. The CDR3 coding sequence is TGTGCCAGCAGCCTGTTTGGGACAGGGCTCCTAAACACTGAAGCTTTCTTT. Its protein product is CASSLFGTGLLNTEAFF. The full variable domain, its missing parts supplied by reference TRBV7-9 and TRBJ1-1, is DTGVSQNPRHKITKRGQNVTFRCDPISEHNRLYWYRQTLGQGPEFLTYFQNEAQLEKSRLLSDRFSAERPKGSFSTLEIQRTEQGDSAMYLCASSLFGTGLLNTEAFFGQGTRLTVV.

The chain joins TRBV7-9 to TRBJ2-7; weak D call: TRBD2 (5 bases). Trimming left V 8 bases short and J 0 bases short, with 11 bases between. The CDR3 totals 13 residues. From germline, CDR1 is SEHNR and CDR2 FQNEAQ (reference sequence). The CDR3 reads CASGWGVSYEQYF. CDR3 coding DNA: TGTGCCAGCGGATGGGGAGTCTCCTACGAGCAGTACTTC.

There are many counts of this clonotype. The gene calls are TRBV7-9 and TRBJ2-1; TRBD2 matches 9 bases. Trimming took 5 bases from V and 0 from J; bases not matched to a gene: 2. CDR1 is SEHNR, CDR2 FQNEAQ, per germline (reference sequence). The CDR3 has 15 amino acids. The CDR3 nucleotides read TGTGCCAGCAGCCGTAGCGGGAGCTCCTACAATGAGCAGTTCTTC. It codes for CASSRSGSSYNEQFF.

This clonotype has a count of ten or more. The rearrangement links TRBV7-2 to TRBJ2-7, with D uncertain. CDR3 size: 13 residues. Trimming took 5 bases from V and 0 from J, leaving 8 bases between them. Germline-derived CDR1 and CDR2 are SGHTA and FQGNSA. The CDR3 DNA follows: TGTGCCAGCAGCCTTGACACCTCCTACGAGCAGTACTTC. It is translated as CASSLDTSYEQYF.

V gene TRBV6-2 or TRBV6-3 combines with J gene TRBJ2-1; D is unclear. V lost 3 bases and J 6 bases, leaving 18 bases between the germline ends. The CDR3 has 16 amino acids. CDR1 and CDR2 from the germline V gene are MNHEY and SVGEGT. CDR3 sequence reads: CASSYELGVDGNEQFF. The CDR3 nucleotides are TGTGCCAGCAGTTATGAACTTGGGGTCGACGGCAATGAGCAGTTCTTC.

This clonotype was found many times. The chain has TRBV6-2 or TRBV6-3 and TRBJ2-7, with 10 bases aligning to TRBD1. Trimming took 2 bases from V and 3 from J; bases not matched to a gene: 13. Per the germline V gene, CDR1 is MNHEY and CDR2 is SVGEGT. The CDR3 is 18 amino acids. The CDR3 DNA is TGTGCCAGCAGTTACCAGAAGGGACAGGGGCGAGGAGTCTACGAGCAGTACTTC. Protein: CASSYQKGQGRGVYEQYF.

This clonotype was found many times. V is TRBV5-1 and J is TRBJ2-7; a weak D match, TRBD1 (6 bases). CDR3 length equals 14 residues. V lost 0 bases and J 2 bases, leaving 9 bases between the germline ends. Germline-derived CDR1 and CDR2 are SGHRS and YFSETQ. CDR3 sequence reads: CASSLEWTAYEQYF. The DNA of the CDR3 is TGCGCCAGCAGCTTGGAATGGACAGCCTACGAGCAGTACTTC.

This clonotype was counted only a few times. This rearrangement joins TRBV7-9 to TRBJ2-5, with 7 bases lining up with TRBD1. Germline V lookup: CDR1 SEHNR, CDR2 FQNEAQ (reference sequence). V was clipped by 5 bases and J by 1 base; unmatched bases: 4. The CDR3 is 14 amino acids. The CDR3 DNA follows: TGTGCCAGCAGCATGGACAGGCTCCAAGAGACCCAGTACTTC. Amino acids: CASSMDRLQETQYF.

This clonotype was picked up a small number of times. V and J are TRBV9 and TRBJ1-1; TRBD1 matches 8 bases. With V trimmed by 3 bases and J by 1 base, 5 bases remained unmatched. The CDR3 has 15 amino acids. The V gene's germline CDR1 is SGDLS and CDR2 YYNGEE. The CDR3 DNA follows: TGTGCCAGCAGCGCGCAGGGGGCTACGAACACTGAAGCTTTCTTT. Protein product: CASSAQGATNTEAFF.

The chain carries TRBV6-2 or TRBV6-3 and TRBJ2-7; 7 positions agree with TRBD2. J was trimmed by 3 bases and V by 0 bases; bases with no gene match: 5. CDR1 and CDR2 from the germline V gene are MNHEY and SVGEGT. The CDR3 is 15 residues long. The CDR3 loop is CASSYSNRGDYEQYF. The DNA of the CDR3 is TGTGCCAGCAGTTACTCGAATCGGGGGGACTACGAGCAGTACTTC.

In its sample, this clonotype was seen a few times. The J gene is TRBJ2-5, the V gene TRBV6-2 or TRBV6-3; 7 bases match TRBD1. This CDR3 region has 18 residues. The J segment lost 5 bases and the V segment lost 1 base, leaving 16 bases of the junction unmatched. Per the germline V gene, CDR1 is MNHEY and CDR2 is SVGEGT. CDR3 coding DNA: TGTGCCAGCAGTTACTACACAGGGGCCATCCCCCGAGGGGAGACCCAGTACTTC. Residues: CASSYYTGAIPRGETQYF.

This clonotype was observed at least ten times. This sequence joins TRBV29-1 and TRBJ2-2; 9 bases agree with TRBD1. CDR3 size: 13 residues. The V gene end was trimmed by 3 bases and the J gene end by 4 bases; junction bases not matched to a gene: 0. Germline assignment: CDR1 SQVTM and CDR2 ANQGSEA. The CDR3 coding sequence is TGCAGCGTTGAGGGACAGGGCACCGGGGAGCTGTTTTTT. It specifies CSVEGQGTGELFF.

This clonotype came up many times. The chain joins TRBV6-2 or TRBV6-3 to TRBJ2-1; the D gene is possibly TRBD1 (5 bases). Germline V gene sequence: CDR1 MNHEY, CDR2 SVGEGT. The length of the CDR3 is 12 residues. The V end was cut by 0 bases, the J end by 15 bases, with 12 bases between. The CDR3 coding sequence is TGTGCCAGCAGTTACTCGGGGCCGAGTGTGTTCTTC. This encodes CASSYSGPSVFF.

This clonotype was found many times. The rearrangement uses TRBV14 and TRBJ2-7; 8 bases fit TRBD1. The germline gives CDR1 SGHDN, CDR2 FVKESK. Trimming cost V 4 bases and J 4 bases; bases outside gene matches: 6. The CDR3 is made up of 14 amino acids. CDR3 residues: CASSLPGQEYEQYF. The CDR3 nucleotides read TGTGCCAGCAGCCTTCCGGGACAGGAATACGAGCAGTACTTC.

In this sample, this clonotype turned up many times. The chain uses TRBV7-9 and TRBJ2-1, with D possibly matching TRBD1 (5 bases). The CDR3 is made up of 15 amino acids. V lost 3 bases to trimming and J lost 6 bases, with 15 bases between them. Germline lookup yields CDR1 SEHNR and CDR2 FQNEAQ (reference sequence). The CDR3 DNA reads as TGTGCCAGCAGCTTGACGGGCAGGGTCCTCAATGAGCAGTTCTTC. The encoded protein is CASSLTGRVLNEQFF.